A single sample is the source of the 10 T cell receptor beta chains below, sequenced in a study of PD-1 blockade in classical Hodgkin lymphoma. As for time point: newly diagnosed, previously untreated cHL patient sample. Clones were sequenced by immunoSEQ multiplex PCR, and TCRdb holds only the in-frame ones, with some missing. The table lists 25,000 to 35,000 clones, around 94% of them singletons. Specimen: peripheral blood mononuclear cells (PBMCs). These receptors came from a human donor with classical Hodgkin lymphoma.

CDR3 DNA: TGTGCCAGCAGCTCGGGGGACTCATGGGGCGAGCAGTACTTC. Translated, it gives CASSSGDSWGEQYF. V is TRBV14 and J is TRBJ2-7; TRBD2 is a possible D gene (6 bases). The germline V gene has CDR1 SGHDN and CDR2 FVKESK. This CDR3 region has 14 residues. V gave up 5 bases and J gave up 6 bases, with 17 bases separating them.

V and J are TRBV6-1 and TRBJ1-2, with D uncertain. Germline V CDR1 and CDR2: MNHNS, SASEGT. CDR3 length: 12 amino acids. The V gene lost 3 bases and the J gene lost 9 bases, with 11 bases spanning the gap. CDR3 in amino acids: CASSDPPGSYTF. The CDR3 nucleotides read TGTGCCAGCAGTGATCCACCTGGCAGCTACACCTTC.

CDR3 coding DNA: TGTGCCAGCAGCCAATCGCGGGAGCCGTCACGCACAGATACGCAGTATTTT. This encodes CASSQSREPSRTDTQYF. The V gene is TRBV4-2, the J gene TRBJ2-3, with 7 bases lining up with TRBD2. The germline gives CDR1 LGHNA, CDR2 YNFKEQ. The CDR3 has 17 amino acids. V gave up 2 bases and J gave up 1 base; unmatched junction bases: 9.

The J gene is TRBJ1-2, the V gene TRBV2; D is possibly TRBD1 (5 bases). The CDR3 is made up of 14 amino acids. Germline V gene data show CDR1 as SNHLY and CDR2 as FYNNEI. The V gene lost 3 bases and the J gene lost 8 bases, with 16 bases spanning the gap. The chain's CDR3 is CASSETVGFVGYTF. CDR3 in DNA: TGTGCCAGCAGTGAGACAGTTGGGTTCGTGGGCTACACCTTC.

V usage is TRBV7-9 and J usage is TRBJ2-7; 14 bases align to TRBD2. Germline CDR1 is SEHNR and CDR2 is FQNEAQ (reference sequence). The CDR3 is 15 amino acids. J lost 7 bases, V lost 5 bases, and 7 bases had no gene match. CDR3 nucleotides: TGTGCCAGCAGCACGACTAGCGGGAGGGCCAAGGAGCAGTACTTC. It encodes CASSTTSGRAKEQYF. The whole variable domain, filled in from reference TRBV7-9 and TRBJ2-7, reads DTGVSQNPRHKITKRGQNVTFRCDPISEHNRLYWYRQTLGQGPEFLTYFQNEAQLEKSRLLSDRFSAERPKGSFSTLEIQRTEQGDSAMYLCASSTTSGRAKEQYFGPGTRLTVT.

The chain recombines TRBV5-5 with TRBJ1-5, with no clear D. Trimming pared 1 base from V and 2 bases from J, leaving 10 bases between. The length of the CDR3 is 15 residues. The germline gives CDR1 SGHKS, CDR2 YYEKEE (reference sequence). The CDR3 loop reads CASSLRGFGNQPQHF. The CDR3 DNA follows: TGTGCCAGCAGCTTGAGAGGATTCGGCAATCAGCCCCAGCATTTT.

The CDR3 coding sequence is TGTGCCAGTAGTATTCAGGAAGTAAATCAGCCCCAGCATTTT. Translation: CASSIQEVNQPQHF. V is TRBV19 and J is TRBJ1-5; D is ambiguous. Germline V lookup: CDR1 LNHDA, CDR2 SQIVND (reference sequence). CDR3 length: 14 amino acids. The V and J ends lost 3 bases and 4 bases respectively, with 10 bases between them. The whole variable domain, remainder taken from reference TRBV19 and TRBJ1-5, is DGGITQSPKYLFRKEGQNVTLSCEQNLNHDAMYWYRQDPGQGLRLIYYSQIVNDFQKGDIAEGYSVSREKKESFPLTVTSAQKNPTAFYLCASSIQEVNQPQHFGDGTRLSIL.

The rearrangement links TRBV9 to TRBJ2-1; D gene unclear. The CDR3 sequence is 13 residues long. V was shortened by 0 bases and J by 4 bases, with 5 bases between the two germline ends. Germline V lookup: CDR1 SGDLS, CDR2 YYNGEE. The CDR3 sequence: CASSVATYNEQFF. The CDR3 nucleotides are TGTGCCAGCAGCGTAGCTACGTACAATGAGCAGTTCTTC.

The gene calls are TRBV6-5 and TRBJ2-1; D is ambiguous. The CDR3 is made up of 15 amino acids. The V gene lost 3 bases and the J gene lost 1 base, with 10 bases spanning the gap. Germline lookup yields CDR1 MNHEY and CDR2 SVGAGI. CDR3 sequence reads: CASSYNRASYNEQFF. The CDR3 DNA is TGTGCCAGCAGTTATAACCGGGCGTCCTACAATGAGCAGTTCTTC.

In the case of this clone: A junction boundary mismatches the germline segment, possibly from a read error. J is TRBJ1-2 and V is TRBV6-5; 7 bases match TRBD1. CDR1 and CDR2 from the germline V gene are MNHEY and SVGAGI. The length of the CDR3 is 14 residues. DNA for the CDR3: TGTGCCAACAGTCGGGCTGGGACAGACTATGGCTACACCTTC. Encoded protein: CANSRAGTDYGYTF.